Each of the 27 T cell receptor beta chains below was sequenced from the same sample in a study of blood T cells in healthy people across ages. A sample-barcoded 5' primer and a J-beta primer mix were used in a second PCR of about 7 to 12 cycles. TCRdb redid the calling of the 5' RACE reads with MiXCR, one entry per CDR3 protein. Among approximately 690,000 distinct CDR3 sequences, roughly two fifths were seen once, and the ten largest hold about 32%. The sequenced sample was blood. These receptors were collected from an older man in good health.

There are a few counts of this clonotype. The chain couples TRBV25-1 to TRBJ2-5; a weak D match, TRBD1 (5 bases). V was trimmed by 5 bases and J by 5 bases, leaving 15 bases between them. Germline V gives CDR1 MGHDK, CDR2 SYGVNS. The CDR3 length is 14 residues. CDR3 nucleotide sequence: TGTGCCAGCAGTAAATCAGGGATTGCGGAGACCCAGTACTTC. It is translated as CASSKSGIAETQYF.

The genes are TRBV4-2 and TRBJ1-1; possibly TRBD1 for D (5 bases). The V and J ends lost 0 bases and 0 bases respectively, with 11 bases between them. The CDR3 is 16 amino acids. From germline, CDR1 is LGHNA and CDR2 YNFKEQ. The CDR3 region is CASSQDLPDMNTEAFF. The CDR3 region has the DNA TGTGCCAGCAGCCAAGATCTACCGGACATGAACACTGAAGCTTTCTTT.

This clonotype was seen ten or more times. J is TRBJ2-5 and V is TRBV7-2; weak D call: TRBD1 (5 bases). Germline CDR1 is SGHTA and CDR2 is FQGNSA. The CDR3 runs 15 residues. V lost 1 base to trimming and J lost 2 bases, with 11 bases between them. The CDR3 sequence: CASSLGGGWQETQYF. The CDR3 DNA sequence: TGTGCCAGCAGCTTAGGGGGCGGTTGGCAAGAGACCCAGTACTTC.

The CDR3 is CASSQDLNGGINEKLFF. The CDR3 region has the DNA TGTGCCAGCAGCCAAGATCTTAATGGAGGTATTAATGAAAAACTGTTTTTT. V is TRBV3-1 and J is TRBJ1-4, with D unresolved. V was cut by 0 bases and J by 4 bases, with 15 bases left in between. The CDR3 contains 17 residues. The germline CDR1 and CDR2 sequences are LGHDT and YNNKEL (reference sequence).

This clonotype was detected only once. Being one base from a much bigger clone, this may be a read error. The CDR3 loop reads CASSRGLARSPDTQYF. The CDR3 DNA follows: TGCGCCAGCAGCCGAGGCCTAGCGAGATCCCCAGATACGCAGTATTTT. J is TRBJ2-3 and V is TRBV4-3, with D possibly TRBD2 on 6 matching bases. Trimming pared 4 bases from V and 4 bases from J, leaving 18 bases between. Germline V gene sequence: CDR1 LGHNA, CDR2 YSLEER. This CDR3 has 16 residues.

To note about this clonotype: It may be a read error: a sequence one base away is much more abundant. The chain carries TRBV7-2 and TRBJ2-5, with TRBD2 matching over 14 bases. J gave up 3 bases and V 7 bases, and 10 bases lay outside the gene matches. The CDR3 totals 17 residues. The germline V gene has CDR1 SGHTA and CDR2 FQGNSA. CDR3 protein: CASTPLGGLAGEETQYF. The DNA of the CDR3 is TGTGCCAGCACCCCTTTAGGGGGACTAGCGGGAGAAGAGACCCAGTACTTC.

This clonotype is a singleton in its sample. Germline and junction disagree at one end, which may indicate a read error. The chain combines TRBV4-3 with TRBJ1-4; 7 bases line up with TRBD1. From germline, CDR1 is LGHNA and CDR2 YSLEER. This CDR3 is 16 amino acids long. CDR3 loop: CASSQGHGTANGKLFF. The CDR3 DNA reads TGCGCCAGCAGCCAAGGCCATGGGACAGCTAATGGAAAACTGTTTTTT.

This chain's CDR3 is CASSLYAAGENTEAFF. DNA for the CDR3: TGTGCCAGCAGCTTATATGCGGCAGGCGAGAACACTGAAGCTTTCTTT. The gene calls are TRBV5-6 and TRBJ1-1; D unclear. With 2 bases removed from V and 1 base from J, the gap between germline ends came to 15 bases. In germline, CDR1 is SGHDT, CDR2 YYEEEE. This CDR3 is built from 16 residues. The full variable domain, rest sourced from reference TRBV5-6 and TRBJ1-1, is DAGVTQSPTHLIKTRGQQVTLRCSPKSGHDTVSWYQQALGQGPQFIFQYYEEEERQRGNFPDRFSGHQFPNYSSELNVNALLLGDSALYLCASSLYAAGENTEAFFGQGTRLTVV.

The CDR3 DNA reads as TGCAGCGTTGACCGGGGCCCGGGGGGGGCTGAAGCTTTCTTT. It is translated as CSVDRGPGGAEAFF. The chain combines TRBV29-1 with TRBJ1-1, with a weak D call TRBD1 (5 bases). Germline values: CDR1 SQVTM, CDR2 ANQGSEA. The length of the CDR3 is 14 residues. V was trimmed by 3 bases and J by 6 bases, leaving 17 bases between them.

As DNA, the CDR3 is TGCAGTGCTAGAGATCTTAGCGCTAGCGGGAGCGATGAGCAGTTCTTC. This sequence encodes CSARDLSASGSDEQFF. The J gene is TRBJ2-1, the V gene TRBV20-1; 10 bases map to TRBD2. There are 16 residues in the CDR3. The germline gives CDR1 DFQATT, CDR2 SNEGSKA (reference sequence). With 0 bases clipped from V and 8 bases from J, the junction kept 10 bases outside the gene matches.

J is TRBJ1-1 and V is TRBV4-2; D might be TRBD1 (6 bases). The CDR3 covers 16 residues. From germline, CDR1 is LGHNA and CDR2 YNFKEQ. Trimming took off 2 bases at V and 1 base at J, with 14 bases between the two ends. The DNA for the CDR3 is TGTGCCAGCAGCCAACCCGACAGGCCACCGAACACTGAAGCTTTCTTT. This translates into CASSQPDRPPNTEAFF.

The CDR3 nucleotides read TGTGCCAGCAGGGATAAGGCCGGGGCCAACGTCCTGACTTTC. It specifies CASRDKAGANVLTF. This chain connects TRBV6-2 or TRBV6-3 to TRBJ2-6; D not certain. CDR1 is MNHEY and CDR2 is SVGEGT in the germline V gene. The CDR3 runs 14 residues. V was shortened by 6 bases and J by 4 bases, with 10 bases between the two germline ends.

V gene TRBV20-1 combines with J gene TRBJ1-4, with TRBD1 identical over 7 bases. Germline V lookup: CDR1 DFQATT, CDR2 SNEGSKA (reference sequence). There are 16 residues in the CDR3. J was trimmed by 8 bases and V by 2 bases; bases with no gene match: 14. The CDR3 DNA is TGCAGTGCTAGATACGCAGGGGGAGCCAAAAACGAAAAACTGTTTTTT. Amino acids: CSARYAGGAKNEKLFF.

This clonotype was recorded many times. Since a much larger clone is just one base distant, this may be a read error. The CDR3 DNA follows: TGTGCCAGCAGCGTTACTAGCGGGAGGACAAATGAGCAGTACTTC. Protein sequence: CASSVTSGRTNEQYF. The genes are TRBV9 and TRBJ2-5; 12 bases line up with TRBD2. The CDR3 is 15 residues long. CDR1 and CDR2 from the germline V gene are SGDLS and YYNGEE. V lost 2 bases and J lost 11; bases outside the gene matches: 10.

V is TRBV20-1 and J is TRBJ2-7; 8 nucleotides match TRBD2. V lost 5 bases and J lost 2; bases outside the gene matches: 8. Germline V gives CDR1 DFQATT, CDR2 SNEGSKA (reference sequence). There are 14 residues in the CDR3. This chain's CDR3 is CSAGSGTSPYEQYF. The CDR3 DNA reads TGCAGTGCTGGATCCGGGACTAGTCCCTACGAGCAGTACTTC.

The table lists this clonotype with many counts. The chain uses TRBV20-1 and TRBJ2-7, with 10 bases fitting TRBD2. This CDR3 comprises 13 residues. Germline CDR1 is DFQATT and CDR2 is SNEGSKA (reference sequence). V dropped 6 bases and J dropped 0; count of bases not matched to a gene: 2. Written as DNA, the CDR3 is TGCAGTGCCCCTAGCGGGGGCTCCTACGAGCAGTACTTC. It codes for CSAPSGGSYEQYF.

This clonotype was detected a few times. In nucleotides, the CDR3 is TGCAGTGCACGAGACAGGGGGAAGAGACCCTACAATGAGCAGTTCTTC. Protein: CSARDRGKRPYNEQFF. V usage is TRBV20-1 and J usage is TRBJ2-1, with 9 bases that match TRBD1. V was clipped by 6 bases and J by 2 bases; unmatched bases: 11. This CDR3 comprises 16 residues. Germline lookup yields CDR1 DFQATT and CDR2 SNEGSKA (reference sequence).

The table lists this clonotype with a few counts. V is TRBV7-8 and J is TRBJ2-4; D tentatively reads TRBD1 or TRBD2 (5 bases each). Trimming took off 7 bases at V and 13 bases at J, with 29 bases between the two ends. This CDR3 is built from 16 residues. CDR1 and CDR2 (germline): SGHVS, FQNEAQ. DNA of the CDR3: TGTGCCAGCACCGAAACGCCCACCGGGGCCAGATTCCAGCAGTACTTC. Encoded protein: CASTETPTGARFQQYF.

The chain couples TRBV20-1 to TRBJ2-1; D remains unclear. The CDR3 sequence is 13 residues long. The germline CDR1 and CDR2 sequences are DFQATT and SNEGSKA (reference sequence). The CDR3 here is CRPAPLDRNEQFF. CDR3 DNA: TGCAGGCCAGCACCCCTGGACCGCAATGAGCAGTTCTTC.

The gene calls are TRBV6-2 or TRBV6-3 and TRBJ1-1, with D uncertain. V was shortened by 6 bases and J by 2 bases, with 16 bases between the two germline ends. Germline-derived CDR1 and CDR2 are MNHEY and SVGEGT. The CDR3 has 15 residues. The CDR3 region is CASSPQSTRNTEAFF. The CDR3 DNA is TGTGCCAGCAGCCCCCAAAGTACGAGAAACACTGAAGCTTTCTTT.

This clonotype was counted many times. This rearrangement joins TRBV20-1 to TRBJ2-4; 11 bases fit TRBD2. This CDR3 is 15 amino acids long. Trimming removed 0 bases from V and 7 bases from J; junction bases left unmatched: 5. Germline CDR1 is DFQATT and CDR2 is SNEGSKA (reference sequence). The CDR3 sequence: CSARELAGDLNIQYF. CDR3 bases: TGCAGTGCTAGAGAACTAGCGGGAGACCTTAACATTCAGTACTTC.

The V gene is TRBV7-2, the J gene TRBJ1-4, with a weak D call TRBD1 (5 bases). Trimming took 3 bases from V and 0 from J, leaving 14 bases between them. The CDR3 consists of 17 residues. Germline V gene data show CDR1 as SGHTA and CDR2 as FQGNSA. This chain's CDR3 is CASSFWSGRATNEKLFF. CDR3 bases: TGTGCCAGCAGCTTCTGGTCGGGACGAGCAACTAATGAAAAACTGTTTTTT.

The CDR3 bases are TGTGCCAGCTCACCACCGAGCGGGGGAGGTCGCTACAATGAGCAGTTCTTC. Protein: CASSPPSGGGRYNEQFF. This rearrangement joins TRBV18 to TRBJ2-1; the match to TRBD2 covers 8 bases. V lost 0 bases and J lost 3; bases outside the gene matches: 7. Looked up from germline, CDR1 is KGHSH and CDR2 is LQKENI. The CDR3 has 17 amino acids.

This clonotype was seen many times. This rearrangement joins TRBV7-9 to TRBJ2-7, with D perhaps matching TRBD1 or TRBD2 (5 bases each). The ends were cut back, 1 base at V and 2 bases at J, with 12 bases in the middle. Germline CDR1 reads SEHNR; CDR2 reads FQNEAQ (reference sequence). CDR3 size: 15 residues. The CDR3 protein is CASSLGSGGPYEQYF. The CDR3 nucleotides read TGTGCCAGCAGCTTAGGTAGTGGGGGACCCTACGAGCAGTACTTC.

The chain has TRBV6-5 and TRBJ2-7, with 10 bases lining up with TRBD1. The ends lost 5 bases at V and 12 bases at J; junction bases unmatched: 16. The CDR3 contains 15 residues. CDR1 and CDR2 (germline): MNHEY, SVGAGI. CDR3 bases: TGTGCCAGCAGTAGGGTAACCACGGGACAGGGGCTTCTGTACTTC. This encodes CASSRVTTGQGLLYF.

This chain's CDR3 is CASSGQHSTDTQYF. The CDR3 DNA reads TGTGCCAGCAGTGGACAGCATAGCACAGATACGCAGTATTTT. This chain joins TRBV9 and TRBJ2-3; TRBD1 is a possible D gene (6 bases). The ends were cut back, 5 bases at V and 0 bases at J, with 10 bases in the middle. The CDR3 sequence is 14 residues long. The germline V gene encodes CDR1 SGDLS and CDR2 YYNGEE.

This clonotype was counted once. The genes are TRBV6-5 and TRBJ2-1; D might be TRBD1 or TRBD2, each matching 5 bases. V was clipped by 0 bases and J by 8 bases, with 17 bases between them. The CDR3 contains 16 residues. Germline V gene data show CDR1 as MNHEY and CDR2 as SVGAGI. In DNA form, the CDR3 reads TGTGCCAGCAGTTACTCGACTACGGGGACGATAGATGAGCAGTTCTTC. Translated, it gives CASSYSTTGTIDEQFF.